The 16 T cell receptor beta chains below all came from one sample that was sequenced in a study of blood T cell repertoires in COVID-19. Sequencing used immunoSEQ multiplex PCR; TCRdb keeps in-frame clones, though not all of them. This sample has some 150,000 clones, with roughly four fifths found just once. Sequenced sample: peripheral blood. The receptors were sampled from a woman at least 80 years old with active or convalescent COVID-19.

J is TRBJ1-6 and V is TRBV7-2, with D tentatively TRBD1 (6 bases). Per the germline V gene, CDR1 is SGHTA and CDR2 is FQGNSA. The germline V and J ends were trimmed by 3 bases and 10 bases, with 16 bases remaining between them. The CDR3 is made up of 15 amino acids. The CDR3 loop reads CASSFSFQGLSPLHF. Here the CDR3 DNA reads TGTGCCAGCAGCTTCTCTTTCCAGGGGCTCTCACCCCTCCACTTT.

The V and J genes are TRBV7-2 and TRBJ1-6; D might be TRBD1 (5 bases). Germline CDR1 is SGHTA and CDR2 is FQGNSA. Trimming left V 5 bases short and J 6 bases short, with 14 bases between. The CDR3 is 15 amino acids. The CDR3 coding sequence is TGTGCCAGCAGCCCGACAGTAGTCAGTAATTCACCCCTCCACTTT. This translates into CASSPTVVSNSPLHF.

V is TRBV2 and J is TRBJ1-2; TRBD1 might be the D (5 bases). Trimming pared 6 bases from V and 5 bases from J, leaving 13 bases between. This CDR3 has 13 residues. CDR1 and CDR2 (germline): SNHLY, FYNNEI. Here the CDR3 reads CASSSGGGYGYTF. Here the CDR3 DNA reads TGTGCCAGCAGCTCCGGGGGAGGTTATGGCTACACCTTC.

This sequence joins TRBV5-8 and TRBJ2-6; TRBD2 aligns across 8 bases. The V and J ends lost 2 bases and 0 bases, in that order; junction bases with no gene match: 13. The CDR3 extends over 20 amino acids. Looked up from germline, CDR1 is SGHTS and CDR2 is YDEGEE. The CDR3 DNA sequence: TGTGCCAGCAGCTTCCTCTCGCGGGGGGCTATCAACTCTGGGGCCAACGTCCTGACTTTC. Translated, it gives CASSFLSRGAINSGANVLTF.

The V and J genes are TRBV5-8 and TRBJ1-1; a possible D gene is TRBD1 (5 bases). The CDR3 has 16 residues. CDR1 and CDR2 from the germline V gene are SGHTS and YDEGEE. The V gene lost 8 bases and the J gene lost 0 bases, with 20 bases spanning the gap. The CDR3 protein is CARGGAGPTMNTEAFF. The CDR3 DNA is TGTGCCAGGGGCGGTGCAGGGCCCACCATGAACACTGAAGCTTTCTTT.

The J gene is TRBJ1-1, the V gene TRBV5-1; TRBD1 aligns across 7 bases. CDR3 length: 15 amino acids. With 0 bases clipped from V and 5 bases from J, the junction kept 7 bases outside the gene matches. CDR1 SGHRS and CDR2 YFSETQ come from the germline V gene. In DNA form, the CDR3 reads TGCGCCAGCAGCTTGGGGACAGGACGGAGGACTGAAGCTTTCTTT. Its protein product is CASSLGTGRRTEAFF.

The rearrangement links TRBV11-2 to TRBJ1-1; no definite D call. The CDR3 consists of 14 residues. The ends were cut back, 2 bases at V and 1 base at J, with 8 bases in the middle. Looked up from germline, CDR1 is SGHAT and CDR2 is FQNNGV. For the CDR3, the DNA is TGTGCCAGCAGCTTACCCGTCTGGAACACTGAAGCTTTCTTT. Translation: CASSLPVWNTEAFF.

This clone was seen a few times. Written as DNA, the CDR3 is TGTGCCACTAAAAGGGTAGGGGCTACTGAAGCTTTCTTT. This codes for CATKRVGATEAFF. V and J are TRBV15 and TRBJ1-1; tentatively, D is TRBD1 (5 bases). The CDR3 loop spans 13 amino acids. V lost 9 bases and J 5 bases, leaving 16 bases between the germline ends. Germline CDR1 LNHNV, CDR2 YYDKDF (reference sequence). The variable domain in full, with the rest retrieved from reference TRBV15 and TRBJ1-1, is DAMVIQNPRYQVTQFGKPVTLSCSQTLNHNVMYWYQQKSSQAPKLLFHYYDKDFNNEADTPDNFQSRRPNTSFCFLDIRSPGLGDTAMYLCATKRVGATEAFFGQGTRLTVV.

The chain employs TRBV4-3 and TRBJ1-1; TRBD1 matches at 9 bases. The CDR3 contains 15 residues. Trimming took 0 bases from V and 12 from J; bases not matched to a gene: 11. Germline V CDR1 and CDR2: LGHNA, YSLEER. The CDR3 spells CASSQDSRVTGGSFF. The CDR3, as DNA: TGCGCCAGCAGCCAAGATTCGCGGGTGACAGGGGGTTCTTTCTTT.

V is TRBV11-2 and J is TRBJ1-1; 9 bases match TRBD1. The CDR3 spans 17 residues. CDR1 is SGHAT and CDR2 is FQNNGV in the germline V gene. Trimming at V came to 2 bases and at J to 10 bases, leaving 17 bases not matched to a gene. The CDR3 protein is CASSLRRTGATGGGAFF. CDR3 nucleotide sequence: TGTGCCAGCAGCTTAAGACGGACAGGGGCCACCGGGGGGGGAGCTTTCTTT.

This sequence joins TRBV6-5 and TRBJ2-3; 13 bases line up with TRBD2. The CDR3 is made up of 14 amino acids. V lost 6 bases and J lost 4; bases outside the gene matches: 1. Germline CDR1 and CDR2: MNHEY and SVGAGI. CDR3: CASRLAGGADTQYF. In nucleotides, the CDR3 is TGTGCCAGCAGACTAGCGGGGGGGGCAGATACGCAGTATTTT.

The V gene is TRBV6-5, the J gene TRBJ1-5; D remains ambiguous. The CDR3 extends over 10 amino acids. The V gene lost 8 bases and the J gene lost 9 bases, with 8 bases spanning the gap. The germline V gene encodes CDR1 MNHEY and CDR2 SVGAGI. CDR3 protein: CASGRRPQHF. The CDR3 region has the DNA TGTGCCAGCGGTCGGAGGCCCCAGCATTTT.

The chain joins TRBV13 to TRBJ2-1; 9 bases are a match to TRBD2. Germline V gene sequence: CDR1 PRHDT, CDR2 FYEKMQ (reference sequence). The V gene end was trimmed by 3 bases and the J gene end by 5 bases; junction bases not matched to a gene: 2. This CDR3 has 14 residues. The CDR3 region is CASSLAGGHNEQFF. CDR3 coding DNA: TGTGCCAGCAGCTTGGCGGGGGGGCACAATGAGCAGTTCTTC.

V usage is TRBV6-2 or TRBV6-3 and J usage is TRBJ1-3; TRBD1 agrees at 8 bases. CDR3 size: 15 residues. The germline gives CDR1 MNHEY, CDR2 SVGEGT. With 6 bases clipped from V and 2 bases from J, the junction kept 6 bases outside the gene matches. Here the CDR3 reads CASSGTGGTGNTIYF. The CDR3, as DNA: TGTGCCAGCAGCGGCACAGGGGGTACTGGAAACACCATATATTTT.

The V and J genes are TRBV5-5 and TRBJ1-2, with 10 bases identical to TRBD1. CDR3 length: 15 amino acids. Germline lookup yields CDR1 SGHKS and CDR2 YYEKEE (reference sequence). V gave up 0 bases and J gave up 8 bases; unmatched junction bases: 7. The CDR3 loop is CASSLGHRDRGGYTF. The CDR3 nucleotides are TGTGCCAGCAGCTTGGGCCACCGGGACAGGGGAGGCTACACCTTC.

This clone appeared once. The V and J genes are TRBV5-6 and TRBJ1-1, with D maybe TRBD1 (6 bases). V was trimmed by 6 bases and J by 2 bases, leaving 11 bases between them. CDR3 length equals 13 residues. CDR1 SGHDT and CDR2 YYEEEE come from the germline V gene. The CDR3 here is CASTLTGNTEAFF. CDR3 coding DNA: TGTGCCAGCACCCTGACAGGTAACACTGAAGCTTTCTTT.